Presented here are 22 T cell receptor beta chains from one specimen sequenced in a study of blood T cell repertoires in COVID-19. The data were produced by immunoSEQ multiplex PCR, yet TCRdb's version contains in-frame clones alone and is incomplete. The sample lists 150,000 to 200,000 clones, around 84% occurring once. The specimen was peripheral blood. The source of these receptors is a woman aged 80 or over with acute or convalescent COVID-19.

The chain recombines TRBV7-2 with TRBJ2-1; 10 bases align to TRBD1. The V segment lost 5 bases and the J segment 7 bases; nucleotides outside the gene matches: 8. Germline lookup yields CDR1 SGHTA and CDR2 FQGNSA. CDR3 size: 15 residues. The CDR3 loop is CASSGRTGGRNEQFF. CDR3 coding DNA: TGTGCCAGCAGCGGCAGGACAGGGGGAAGGAATGAGCAGTTCTTC.

This clone was seen a few times. The chain joins TRBV7-2 to TRBJ2-7; D not certain. V gave up 0 bases and J gave up 0 bases, with 3 bases separating them. The CDR3 length is 13 residues. Germline CDR1 is SGHTA and CDR2 is FQGNSA. CDR3 sequence reads: CASSLARSYEQYF. CDR3 in DNA: TGTGCCAGCAGCTTAGCGCGCTCCTACGAGCAGTACTTC. Full variable domain (outside the CDR3, taken from reference TRBV7-2 and TRBJ2-7): GAGVSQSPSNKVTEKGKDVELRCDPISGHTALYWYRQSLGQGLEFLIYFQGNSAPDKSGLPSDRFSAERTGGSVSTLTIQRTQQEDSAVYLCASSLARSYEQYFGPGTRLTVT.

The chain carries TRBV28 and TRBJ1-5, with D possibly TRBD1 on 5 matching bases. The V end was cut by 2 bases, the J end by 6 bases, with 14 bases between. This CDR3 is 15 amino acids long. The germline CDR1 and CDR2 sequences are MDHEN and SYDVKM. The CDR3 nucleotides are TGTGCCAGCAGTTTACGGGGACTAGGGGCTCAGCCCCAGCATTTT. This translates into CASSLRGLGAQPQHF.

V usage is TRBV2 and J usage is TRBJ1-6, with 7 bases aligning to TRBD1. CDR3 length: 17 amino acids. The J segment lost 10 bases and the V segment lost 0 bases, leaving 12 bases of the junction unmatched. Germline V gene data show CDR1 as SNHLY and CDR2 as FYNNEI. CDR3 sequence reads: CASSEARGLRTGSPLHF. In nucleotides, the CDR3 is TGTGCCAGCAGTGAAGCGAGGGGGCTCCGTACGGGATCACCCCTCCACTTT.

The chain's CDR3 is CASSFLQTEKLFF. CDR3 in DNA: TGTGCCAGCAGTTTTTTACAGACTGAAAAACTGTTTTTT. The chain carries TRBV12-3 or TRBV12-4 and TRBJ1-4; no clear D. The length of the CDR3 is 13 residues. The ends were cut back, 3 bases at V and 7 bases at J, with 9 bases in the middle.

This chain links TRBV28 with TRBJ1-2; 8 nucleotides line up with TRBD1. V was clipped by 6 bases and J by 4 bases; unmatched bases: 13. CDR1 is MDHEN, CDR2 SYDVKM, per germline. CDR3 size: 16 residues. Here the CDR3 DNA reads TGTGCCAGCAGGGGTGGGACAGGCAAAAGTCTCTATGGCTACACCTTC. Residues: CASRGGTGKSLYGYTF.

The chain carries TRBV30 and TRBJ2-2, with D perhaps matching TRBD1 (6 bases). CDR3 length equals 16 residues. The V end lost 5 bases, the J end lost 0 bases, and 16 bases lay between the germline ends. Germline V gives CDR1 GTSNPN, CDR2 SVGIG (reference sequence). The CDR3 DNA follows: TGTGCCTGGGACACCGGACAGCTCGCGAACACCGGGGAGCTGTTTTTT. Protein: CAWDTGQLANTGELFF.

This clone has more than one count but fewer than ten. V is TRBV6-6 and J is TRBJ1-2, with unresolved D. Germline lookup yields CDR1 MNHNY and CDR2 SVGAGI (reference sequence). V was trimmed by 5 bases and J by 5 bases, leaving 12 bases between them. The CDR3 is 13 residues long. The CDR3 protein is CASSPRGEYGYTF. For the CDR3, the DNA is TGTGCCAGCAGTCCGCGAGGAGAGTATGGCTACACCTTC.

J is TRBJ2-5 and V is TRBV3-1 (or the pseudogene TRBV3-2), with 9 bases that match TRBD1. V shed 8 bases and J 4 bases; nucleotides not matched to a gene: 11. Germline V gene data show CDR1 as LGHDT and CDR2 as YNNKEL (reference sequence). The CDR3 spans 15 residues. CDR3 amino acids: CASPGRDRDGETQYF. The CDR3 nucleotides are TGTGCCAGCCCGGGCCGGGACAGGGATGGAGAGACCCAGTACTTC.

The chain recombines TRBV2 with TRBJ2-5; 9 bases fit TRBD1. The CDR3 runs 15 residues. The germline V gene encodes CDR1 SNHLY and CDR2 FYNNEI. The V gene end was trimmed by 4 bases and the J gene end by 5 bases; junction bases not matched to a gene: 8. The CDR3 DNA reads TGTGCCAGCAGTGCGTACAGGGGGCGCAGGGAGACCCAGTACTTC. Amino acids: CASSAYRGRRETQYF.

This chain connects TRBV5-5 to TRBJ2-3; 10 bases map to TRBD2. Looked up from germline, CDR1 is SGHKS and CDR2 is YYEKEE (reference sequence). Germline trimming cut 5 bases from V and 0 bases from J; bases unmatched to any gene: 9. This CDR3 has 17 amino acids. The CDR3 nucleotides are TGTGCCAGCAGGCTTGACCTGGGACTAGCGAGCACAGATACGCAGTATTTT. It yields the protein CASRLDLGLASTDTQYF.

This clone occurred a few times. The chain joins TRBV5-6 to TRBJ1-2; D remains unclear. There are 15 residues in the CDR3. Germline lookup yields CDR1 SGHDT and CDR2 YYEEEE. The ends were cut back, 2 bases at V and 4 bases at J, with 15 bases in the middle. CDR3 sequence: CASSFLARRGYGYTF. CDR3 nucleotides: TGTGCCAGCAGCTTCCTAGCCCGGCGGGGCTATGGCTACACCTTC.

The V call is TRBV11-1, the J call TRBJ2-5; D perhaps matches TRBD2 (6 bases). In germline, CDR1 is SGHAT, CDR2 FQDESV (reference sequence). V was trimmed by 6 bases and J by 3 bases, leaving 17 bases between them. The CDR3 contains 15 residues. DNA for the CDR3: TGTGCCAGCAGTGGTTCGGGACTTCCCGAAGAGACCCAGTACTTC. Its protein product is CASSGSGLPEETQYF.

The chain links TRBV28 to TRBJ2-4; TRBD2 is a possible D gene (5 bases). V was cut by 5 bases and J by 11 bases, with 13 bases left in between. Germline V lookup: CDR1 MDHEN, CDR2 SYDVKM. The CDR3 is 12 residues long. In DNA form, the CDR3 reads TGTGCCAGCAGTGCAACTGAGGGAGTTCAGTACTTC. It specifies CASSATEGVQYF.

The chain links TRBV19 to TRBJ2-6; perhaps TRBD1 as D (6 bases). Trimming took 3 bases from V and 6 from J, leaving 24 bases between them. The CDR3 is 19 amino acids. Germline loops: CDR1 LNHDA, CDR2 SQIVND (reference sequence). In DNA, the CDR3 is TGTGCCAGTAGTATCTTCCGGGACACGGAGCTCTCGGAGGCCAACGTCCTGACTTTC. Translation: CASSIFRDTELSEANVLTF.

The chain couples TRBV27 to TRBJ1-2; D uncertain. V shed 3 bases and J shed 5 bases, with 10 bases lying between them. The germline gives CDR1 MNHEY, CDR2 SMNVEV (reference sequence). The CDR3 totals 13 residues. In nucleotides, the CDR3 is TGTGCCAGCAGTTTGGTGGCGGGGTATGGCTACACCTTC. It translates to CASSLVAGYGYTF.

This clone was seen ten or more times. The chain recombines TRBV10-3 with TRBJ2-7; TRBD2 aligns across 12 bases. V shed 6 bases and J 3 bases; nucleotides not matched to a gene: 6. The germline V gene encodes CDR1 ENHRY and CDR2 SYGVKD. The CDR3 is made up of 15 amino acids. CDR3 amino acids: CAIRLTSGGNYEQYF. CDR3 nucleotide sequence: TGTGCCATCAGGCTGACTAGCGGGGGCAACTACGAGCAGTACTTC.

In DNA form, the CDR3 reads TGTGCCAGCAGCGCCTCGGCCGGACAGTCACTGAACACTGAAGCTTTCTTT. Encoded protein: CASSASAGQSLNTEAFF. This chain links TRBV9 with TRBJ1-1; TRBD1 is a possible D gene (6 bases). CDR1 is SGDLS, CDR2 YYNGEE, per germline. V was pared by 3 bases and J by 0 bases, with 18 bases between. The CDR3 runs 17 residues.

This clone occurred many times. The chain is built from TRBV6-2 or TRBV6-3 and TRBJ2-7, with TRBD1 identical over 8 bases. With V trimmed by 4 bases and J by 7 bases, 6 bases remained unmatched. CDR1 MNHEY and CDR2 SVGEGT come from the germline V gene. This CDR3 is 13 amino acids long. The CDR3 protein is CASSSGQGGEQYF. The CDR3 bases are TGTGCCAGCAGTTCCGGACAGGGAGGAGAGCAGTACTTC.

The chain uses TRBV18 and TRBJ1-4, with no clear D. Germline V gene data show CDR1 as KGHSH and CDR2 as LQKENI. The CDR3 length is 14 residues. V was clipped by 4 bases and J by 5 bases, with 11 bases between them. The CDR3 DNA is TGTGCCAGCTCACAAGGGTCGGGAAATGAAAAACTGTTTTTT. Translated: CASSQGSGNEKLFF.

The gene calls are TRBV5-1 and TRBJ1-1, with D maybe TRBD1 (6 bases). V dropped 4 bases and J dropped 3 bases, with 10 bases sitting between them. In germline, CDR1 is SGHRS, CDR2 YFSETQ. This CDR3 spans 13 amino acids. This CDR3 reads CASSIQGHTEAFF. The CDR3 region has the DNA TGCGCCAGCAGCATACAGGGACACACTGAAGCTTTCTTT.

The chain links TRBV30 to TRBJ2-7; weak D call: TRBD1 (5 bases). The CDR3 runs to 13 residues. V gave up 1 base and J gave up 2 bases, with 9 bases separating them. Germline lookup yields CDR1 GTSNPN and CDR2 SVGIG (reference sequence). The CDR3 coding sequence is TGTGCCTGGAGTGGTACAGGCCCCTACGAGCAGTACTTC. Translation gives CAWSGTGPYEQYF.